This is a list of T cell receptor beta chains from one sample in a study of blood T cell repertoires in COVID-19. Sequenced by immunoSEQ multiplex PCR; TCRdb stores in-frame clones only, minus some. The sample consists of approximately 400,000 clones, about 87% of them appearing once. The sample taken for sequencing was peripheral blood. These receptor sequences come from a woman in her forties or fifties with COVID-19, enrolled during active disease. Each CDR3 is given with its conserved first and last residue. Each record gives: V gene, D gene, clone size, J gene, CDR3 DNA, CDR3 protein. A D gene is named only where the DNA matches it firmly. Not every row has a clone size; where given, it reads once, few, many or a size class.

TRBV7-8	.	.	TRBJ1-3	TGTGCCAGCAGCCCCGGACAGTCTGGAAACACCATATATTTT	CASSPGQSGNTIYF
TRBV5-1	TRBD1	.	TRBJ2-2	TGCGCCAGCAGCACTCGGACAGGGAGGACCGGGGAGCTGTTTTTT	CASSTRTGRTGELFF
TRBV9	TRBD1	.	TRBJ1-2	TGTGCCAGCAGCGTAAGGTTTGGGTCAGGGGGTTACACCTTC	CASSVRFGSGGYTF
TRBV6-1	TRBD1	.	TRBJ2-7	TGTGCCAGCAGTGAAGCTAAACCAGCCACCGGGACAGCCTACGAGCAGTACTTC	CASSEAKPATGTAYEQYF
TRBV18	TRBD1	once	TRBJ1-3	TGTGCCAGCTCGCACCGGGACAGAGGAAACACCATATATTTT	CASSHRDRGNTIYF
TRBV29-1	TRBD1	.	TRBJ2-3	TGCAGCGTTTCGACAGGGGCGGTGGCAGATACGCAGTATTTT	CSVSTGAVADTQYF
TRBV5-4	TRBD2	.	TRBJ2-3	TGTGCCAGCAGCTATAGGGCTAGCGGGACCTTCGCCCGCACAGATACGCAGTATTTT	CASSYRASGTFARTDTQYF
TRBV4-1	TRBD2	.	TRBJ2-5	TGCGCCAGCAGCCCACCGGGACTAGCGGAAGAGACCCAGTACTTC	CASSPPGLAEETQYF
TRBV21-1	.	.	TRBJ1-2	TGTGCCAGCAGCATATGGGGGCGGGGGCTAGTCTATGGCTACACCTTC	CASSIWGRGLVYGYTF
TRBV6-4	.	.	TRBJ1-1	TGTGCCAGCAGTTTCGAGGTGGACACTGAAGCTTTCTTT	CASSFEVDTEAFF
TRBV27	TRBD1	once	TRBJ2-3	TGTGCCAGCAGTCTTGGACAGGGCACAGATACGCAGTATTTT	CASSLGQGTDTQYF
TRBV5-1	TRBD1	.	TRBJ1-4	TGCGCCAGCAGCTCTCTGGGACAGGCCCTTAATGAAAAACTGTTTTTT	CASSSLGQALNEKLFF
TRBV5-1	.	.	TRBJ1-2	TGCGCCAGCAGCCCCGAGGGTGACTATGGCTACACCTTC	CASSPEGDYGYTF
TRBV27	TRBD1	.	TRBJ2-7	TGTGCCAGCAGTTTAGGGACAGGGTTCCACGAGCAGTACTTC	CASSLGTGFHEQYF
TRBV7-8	.	.	TRBJ2-2	TGTGCCAGCAGCTTAGACTTCCCGAACACCGGGGAGCTGTTTTTT	CASSLDFPNTGELFF
TRBV3-1/TRBV3-2	.	once	TRBJ1-1	TGTGCCAGCAGCCAAGGGAGGGTAAACACTGAAGCTTTCTTT	CASSQGRVNTEAFF
TRBV28	.	.	TRBJ2-1	TGTGCCAGCAGTTTAGGGGGGGCAGGGCCCAATGAGCAGTTCTTC	CASSLGGAGPNEQFF
TRBV5-4	.	.	TRBJ2-3	TGTGCCAGCAGCCCATTACCCTTAGACACAGATACGCAGTATTTT	CASSPLPLDTDTQYF
TRBV7-7	TRBD2	.	TRBJ2-5	TGTGCCAGCAGCCCCGGACTAGCGGGGGTCCAGGAGACCCAGTACTTC	CASSPGLAGVQETQYF
TRBV18	.	.	TRBJ1-3	TGTGCCAGCTCACTCAGCTCTGGAAACACCATATATTTT	CASSLSSGNTIYF
TRBV5-1	TRBD2	.	TRBJ2-2	TGCGCCAGCACATTAGCGGGGACCTACACCGGGGAGCTGTTTTTT	CASTLAGTYTGELFF
TRBV30	TRBD1	.	TRBJ1-2	TGTGCCTCCGCCCGGGACAGTAGAGGCTACACCTTC	CASARDSRGYTF
TRBV6-5	TRBD1	.	TRBJ1-2	TGTGCCAGCTCATCGACAGGGGTCCATGGCTACACCTTC	CASSSTGVHGYTF
TRBV24-1	.	.	TRBJ1-2	TGTGCCACCAGTGACCCGGGGATCCCATATGGCTACACCTTC	CATSDPGIPYGYTF
TRBV4-1	TRBD1	.	TRBJ2-7	TGCGCCAGCAGCCAGGGACAGGGCAACTCCTACGAGCAGTACTTC	CASSQGQGNSYEQYF
TRBV11-1	TRBD1	.	TRBJ2-7	TGTGCCAGCAGCTGGGGGACAGGGGCCCACGAGCAGTACTTC	CASSWGTGAHEQYF
TRBV27	.	.	TRBJ1-1	TGTGCCAGCAGTTTAAGAAGCCCCCTCTTGAGTGACACTGAAGCTTTCTTT	CASSLRSPLLSDTEAFF
TRBV6-1	.	.	TRBJ1-1	TGTGCCAGCAGTGCAAGCCCGGGCGGGGGTGTGAACACTGAAGCTTTCTTT	CASSASPGGGVNTEAFF
TRBV10-3	TRBD2	.	TRBJ2-3	TGTGCCATCGCCCTCTCGGGGGGTTCAGATACGCAGTATTTT	CAIALSGGSDTQYF
TRBV5-1	.	.	TRBJ2-3	TGCGCCAGCAGCTTTGGAGTCACAGATACGCAGTATTTT	CASSFGVTDTQYF
TRBV4-1	.	.	TRBJ1-2	TGCGCCAGCAGCCAACCTTCAGGCGACAGGCCGAGCCTCGCCTTC	CASSQPSGDRPSLAF
TRBV19	.	.	TRBJ2-2	TGTGCCAGTAATCAACTCGGGGGCACCGGGGAGCTGTTTTTT	CASNQLGGTGELFF
TRBV18	.	.	TRBJ2-1	TGTGCCAGCTCACCAAGGGCTAGCAACCTCAATGAGCAGTTCTTC	CASSPRASNLNEQFF
TRBV7-3	.	.	TRBJ1-6	TGTGCCAGCAGCATGGGGGGACCCCAAGGAGGTTCACCCCTCCACTTT	CASSMGGPQGGSPLHF
TRBV6-5	TRBD1	once	TRBJ2-3	TGTGCCAGCAGCCGGGACAGGGACCCCGATACGCAGTATTTT	CASSRDRDPDTQYF
TRBV7-9	.	.	TRBJ2-1	TGTGCCAGCAGCTTCACAGGCTCCTACAATGAGCAGTTCTTC	CASSFTGSYNEQFF
TRBV5-1	.	.	TRBJ2-3	TGCGCCAGCAACCGAGGGCGCGGCACAGATACGCAGTATTTT	CASNRGRGTDTQYF
TRBV3-1/TRBV3-2	TRBD1	.	TRBJ1-1	TGTGCCAGCAGCCTATTCGGACAGGGGTCGAACACTGAAGCTTTCTTT	CASSLFGQGSNTEAFF
TRBV19	.	once	TRBJ2-2	TGTGCCAGTACCCCCTTGAACACCGGGGAGCTGTTTTTT	CASTPLNTGELFF
TRBV2	TRBD1	.	TRBJ1-1	TGTGCCAGCAGTGAAGTAAGGGGACAGGGGGCGCCGGGCACTGAAGCTTTCTTT	CASSEVRGQGAPGTEAFF
TRBV4-1	TRBD1	.	TRBJ1-5	TGCGCCAGCAGCCAAGGGCGGGGACAGCTCAATCAGCCCCAGCATTTT	CASSQGRGQLNQPQHF